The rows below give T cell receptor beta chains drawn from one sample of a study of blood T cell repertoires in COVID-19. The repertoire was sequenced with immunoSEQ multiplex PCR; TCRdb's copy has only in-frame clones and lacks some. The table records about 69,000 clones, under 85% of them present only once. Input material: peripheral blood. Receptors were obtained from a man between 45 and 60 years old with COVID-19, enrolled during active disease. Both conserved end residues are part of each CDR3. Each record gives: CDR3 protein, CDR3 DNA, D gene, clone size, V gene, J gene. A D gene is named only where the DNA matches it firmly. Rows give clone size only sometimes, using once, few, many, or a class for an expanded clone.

CASSLLTSGGAQETQYF	TGCGCCAGCAGCTTATTGACTAGCGGGGGGGCCCAAGAGACCCAGTACTTC	TRBD2	once	TRBV5-1	TRBJ2-5
CASSLVGTGSGNTIYF	TGTGCCAGCAGCTTAGTGGGGACAGGTTCTGGAAACACCATATATTTT	TRBD1	NA	TRBV7-6	TRBJ1-3
CASSYGRGSGNTIYF	TGTGCCAGCAGTTACGGGAGGGGATCCGGAAACACCATATATTTT	NA	few	TRBV6-2/TRBV6-3	TRBJ1-3
CASISTTRAGNQPQHF	TGTGCCAGTATCAGCACAACGAGGGCTGGCAATCAGCCCCAGCATTTT	NA	NA	TRBV19	TRBJ1-5
CASSTTTGAYLNYGYTF	TGTGCCAGCAGCACGACGACAGGGGCCTACCTAAACTATGGCTACACCTTC	TRBD1	NA	TRBV7-6	TRBJ1-2
CASSPDSDTQYF	TGCGCCAGCAGCCCAGACTCCGATACGCAGTATTTT	NA	NA	TRBV10-1	TRBJ2-3
CASSQGNRETQYF	TGTGCCAGCAGCCAGGGTAATCGGGAGACCCAGTACTTC	NA	NA	TRBV28	TRBJ2-5
CASSQDETAGTYGYTF	TGTGCCAGCAGCCAAGATGAGACAGCTGGAACCTATGGCTACACCTTC	NA	NA	TRBV14	TRBJ1-2
CATSRDAEFPPDTQYF	TGTGCCACCAGCAGAGATGCGGAGTTTCCCCCAGATACGCAGTATTTT	NA	once	TRBV15	TRBJ2-3
CASRQQGYGYTF	TGTGCCAGCAGACAACAGGGGTATGGCTACACCTTC	TRBD1	NA	TRBV6-6	TRBJ1-2
CASSRGGGINYGYTF	TGTGCCAGCAGCCGGGGGGGCGGTATTAACTATGGCTACACCTTC	NA	NA	TRBV5-5	TRBJ1-2
CSAGGVEAFF	TGCAGTGCTGGGGGGGTTGAAGCTTTCTTT	NA	NA	TRBV20-1	TRBJ1-1
CASSLRSGGDGETQYF	TGTGCCAGCAGCTTAAGGTCAGGGGGAGACGGAGAGACCCAGTACTTC	TRBD1	NA	TRBV7-8	TRBJ2-5
CASSLFTAPPNEKLFF	TGTGCCAGCAGCCTCTTCACAGCCCCTCCTAATGAAAAACTGTTTTTT	NA	NA	TRBV4-2	TRBJ1-4
CASSRGRSYEQYF	TGTGCCAGCAGCCGCGGGCGCTCCTACGAGCAGTACTTC	NA	NA	TRBV13	TRBJ2-7
CSVEMPSGGNEQYF	TGCAGCGTTGAAATGCCTAGCGGGGGGAACGAGCAGTACTTC	TRBD2	few	TRBV29-1	TRBJ2-7